This T cell receptor beta chain was recovered during a study of OX40 agonist ivuxolimab in advanced cancers. General observations from the study: Some patients who did not respond also had low normalized T-cell clonal expansion.

The germline V gene encodes CDR1 MNHNS and CDR2 SASEGT. The CDR3 has 14 amino acids. V lost 6 bases and J lost 4; bases outside the gene matches: 4. Clones were read by immunoSEQ multiplex PCR, and TCRdb kept only the in-frame ones, dropping some. This sample has about 90,000 clones, with around 89% found just once. For this clone: The antigen is not known.

Anyone with autoimmune disease history or systemic immunosuppression was excluded. The source of this sequence is an adult with an advanced solid tumor such as melanoma, head and neck, liver or kidney cancer. This material consisted of CD4+ or CD8+ T cells sorted from blood, taken in a trial of the OX40 agonist ivuxolimab. The chain combines TRBV6-1 with TRBJ2-2, with 8 bases lining up with TRBD1. The CDR3 DNA follows: TGTGCCAGCAGGGTGGACAGGGCCACCGGGGAGCTGTTTTTT. It translates to CASRVDRATGELFF.